These T cell receptor beta chains were read from a single sample in a study of technical replicates of blood from a few donors. The protocol was immunoSEQ multiplex PCR, while the TCRdb copy is restricted to in-frame clones and leaves out a portion. The sample carries roughly 60,000 clones, roughly 94% recorded once. The material sequenced was PBMCs. Source of these receptors: a human donor in good health. Some clones in this sample may be carry-over from other donors' samples. CDR3s include the opening cysteine and the closing phenylalanine or tryptophan. A D gene is named only where the DNA matches it firmly. A clone size is listed for some rows: how often the clone was seen (once, few, many), or a class if it is expanded.

d_gene: TRBD1; j_gene: TRBJ1-6; abundance: -; len: 14; v_gene: TRBV5-8; CDR3aa: CASSSQGTSPPLHF; CDR3nt: TGTGCCAGCAGCTCACAGGGGACCTCTCCACCCCTCCACTTT
d_gene: -; j_gene: TRBJ2-7; abundance: -; len: 14; v_gene: TRBV6-6; CDR3aa: CASSWARVRTEQYF; CDR3nt: TGTGCCAGCAGTTGGGCCAGGGTCCGGACCGAGCAGTACTTC
d_gene: TRBD2; j_gene: TRBJ2-3; abundance: -; len: 21; v_gene: TRBV2; CDR3aa: CASSRSGGLAGESLRRNTQYF; CDR3nt: TGTGCCAGCAGTCGATCGGGGGGACTAGCGGGAGAGTCCTTAAGAAGGAATACGCAGTATTTT
d_gene: -; j_gene: TRBJ1-2; abundance: -; len: 13; v_gene: TRBV6-6; CDR3aa: CASSATQETGYTF; CDR3nt: TGTGCCAGCAGTGCAACACAGGAGACTGGCTACACCTTC
d_gene: -; j_gene: TRBJ1-1; abundance: -; len: 14; v_gene: TRBV9; CDR3aa: CASSVSSKNTEAFF; CDR3nt: TGTGCCAGCAGCGTGAGTAGTAAGAACACTGAAGCTTTCTTT
d_gene: -; j_gene: TRBJ1-3; abundance: -; len: 18; v_gene: TRBV7-2; CDR3aa: CASSLFRVAPGSGNTIYF; CDR3nt: TGTGCCAGCAGCTTATTTCGTGTTGCCCCCGGCTCTGGAAACACCATATATTTT
d_gene: -; j_gene: TRBJ2-5; abundance: -; len: 15; v_gene: TRBV4-1; CDR3aa: CASSQDFGELETQYF; CDR3nt: TGCGCCAGCAGCCAAGATTTTGGAGAGTTGGAGACCCAGTACTTC
d_gene: TRBD1; j_gene: TRBJ2-2; abundance: once; len: 17; v_gene: TRBV29-1; CDR3aa: CSVRGFPGQANTGELFF; CDR3nt: TGCAGCGTAAGGGGATTTCCGGGACAGGCGAACACCGGGGAGCTGTTTTTT
d_gene: -; j_gene: TRBJ1-3; abundance: -; len: 17; v_gene: TRBV12-5; CDR3aa: CASVRGGGRLSGNTIYF; CDR3nt: TGTGCTAGTGTCCGAGGCGGGGGCCGTCTCTCTGGAAACACCATATATTTT
d_gene: TRBD2; j_gene: TRBJ2-3; abundance: -; len: 15; v_gene: TRBV9; CDR3aa: CASSVAGGLSDTQYF; CDR3nt: TGTGCCAGCAGCGTAGCGGGAGGGCTCTCAGATACGCAGTATTTT
d_gene: -; j_gene: TRBJ1-3; abundance: -; len: 15; v_gene: TRBV30; CDR3aa: CAWSVRGATGNTIYF; CDR3nt: TGTGCCTGGAGTGTACGGGGAGCTACTGGAAACACCATATATTTT
d_gene: -; j_gene: TRBJ2-4; abundance: -; len: 14; v_gene: TRBV4-2; CDR3aa: CASSQAVRENIQYF; CDR3nt: TGTGCCAGCAGCCAAGCGGTCCGAGAAAACATTCAGTACTTC
d_gene: -; j_gene: TRBJ1-6; abundance: -; len: 17; v_gene: TRBV5-1; CDR3aa: CASSLGQGMSYNSPLHF; CDR3nt: TGCGCCAGCAGCTTGGGGCAGGGGATGTCCTATAATTCACCCCTCCACTTT
d_gene: -; j_gene: TRBJ1-6; abundance: -; len: 16; v_gene: TRBV18; CDR3aa: CASSPSASGKGSPLHF; CDR3nt: TGTGCCAGCTCACCTAGTGCGTCCGGGAAGGGTTCACCCCTCCACTTT
d_gene: -; j_gene: TRBJ2-5; abundance: -; len: 16; v_gene: TRBV7-6; CDR3aa: CASRPSGTPPQETQYF; CDR3nt: TGTGCCAGCAGACCCTCCGGGACACCGCCTCAAGAGACCCAGTACTTC
d_gene: -; j_gene: TRBJ1-5; abundance: -; len: 15; v_gene: TRBV2; CDR3aa: CASSEYGTKGQPQHF; CDR3nt: TGTGCCAGCAGTGAATACGGGACAAAAGGTCAGCCCCAGCATTTT
d_gene: TRBD2; j_gene: TRBJ2-7; abundance: once; len: 15; v_gene: TRBV27; CDR3aa: CASSTRLAFTYEQYF; CDR3nt: TGTGCCAGCAGTACCCGACTAGCCTTCACCTACGAGCAGTACTTC